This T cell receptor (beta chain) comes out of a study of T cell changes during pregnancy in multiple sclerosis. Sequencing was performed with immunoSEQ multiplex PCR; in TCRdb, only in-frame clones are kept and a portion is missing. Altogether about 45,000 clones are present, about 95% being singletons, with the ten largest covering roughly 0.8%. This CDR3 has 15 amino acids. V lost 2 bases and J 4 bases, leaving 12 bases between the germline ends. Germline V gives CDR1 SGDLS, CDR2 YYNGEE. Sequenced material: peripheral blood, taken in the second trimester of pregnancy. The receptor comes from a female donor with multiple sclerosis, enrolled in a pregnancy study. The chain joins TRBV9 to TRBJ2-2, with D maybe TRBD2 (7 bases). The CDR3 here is CASSVGGGGTGELFF. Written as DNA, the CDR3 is TGTGCCAGCAGCGTTGGGGGAGGGGGCACCGGGGAGCTGTTTTTT.